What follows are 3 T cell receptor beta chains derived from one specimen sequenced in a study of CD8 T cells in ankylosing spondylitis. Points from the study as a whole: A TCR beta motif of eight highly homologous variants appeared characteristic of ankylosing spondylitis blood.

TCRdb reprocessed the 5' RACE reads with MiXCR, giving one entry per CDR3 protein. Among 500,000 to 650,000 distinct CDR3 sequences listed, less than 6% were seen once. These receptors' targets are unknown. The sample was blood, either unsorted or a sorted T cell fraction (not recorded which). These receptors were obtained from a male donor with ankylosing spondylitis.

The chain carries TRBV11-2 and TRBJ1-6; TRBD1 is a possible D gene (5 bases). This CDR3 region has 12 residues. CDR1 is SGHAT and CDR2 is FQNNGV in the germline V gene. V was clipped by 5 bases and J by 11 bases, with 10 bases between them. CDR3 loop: CASSHPGAPLHF. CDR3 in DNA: TGTGCCAGCAGCCACCCGGGGGCACCCCTCCACTTT.

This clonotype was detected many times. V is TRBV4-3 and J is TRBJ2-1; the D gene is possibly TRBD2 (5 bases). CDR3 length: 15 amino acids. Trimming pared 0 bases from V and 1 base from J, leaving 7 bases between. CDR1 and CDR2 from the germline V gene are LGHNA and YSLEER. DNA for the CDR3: TGCGCCAGCAGCCAAGAGGACTCGTCCTACAATGAGCAGTTCTTC. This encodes CASSQEDSSYNEQFF.

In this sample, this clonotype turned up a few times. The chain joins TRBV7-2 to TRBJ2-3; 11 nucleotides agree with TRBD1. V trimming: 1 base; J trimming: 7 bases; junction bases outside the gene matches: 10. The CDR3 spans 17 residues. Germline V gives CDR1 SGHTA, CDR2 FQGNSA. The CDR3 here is CASSLGPTGTGGYTQYF. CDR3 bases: TGTGCCAGCAGCTTAGGGCCGACCGGGACAGGGGGATATACGCAGTATTTT.